Below are 22 T cell receptor beta chains sequenced from a single sample in a study of cytomegalovirus exposure and HLA in healthy donors. Primers: 60 Vbeta forward and 13 Jbeta reverse. Sequencing was performed with immunoSEQ multiplex PCR; in TCRdb, only in-frame clones are kept and a portion is missing. The table lists around 140,000 clones, about four fifths of them singletons. Material: PBMCs. The receptors shown here come from a man aged 40-50 years in good health and CMV-seronegative.

The chain carries TRBV27 and TRBJ2-3; a weak D match, TRBD2 (5 bases). CDR1 is MNHEY, CDR2 SMNVEV, per germline (reference sequence). The V end lost 6 bases, the J end lost 6 bases, and 13 bases lay between the germline ends. The CDR3 runs to 13 residues. As DNA, the CDR3 is TGTGCCAGCAGGCGGACTCAACGTGATACGCAGTATTTT. It yields the protein CASRRTQRDTQYF.

This chain links TRBV6-5 with TRBJ1-1, with D perhaps matching TRBD1 (5 bases). CDR1 and CDR2 from the germline V gene are MNHEY and SVGAGI. CDR3 length equals 15 residues. The V end was cut by 7 bases, the J end by 0 bases, with 15 bases between. The CDR3 DNA reads TGTGCCAGCACTTTCGGGGGGGAGATGAACACTGAAGCTTTCTTT. Protein product: CASTFGGEMNTEAFF.

This chain connects TRBV4-1 to TRBJ2-7; D ambiguous. The CDR3 runs 12 residues. Germline CDR1 reads MGHRA; CDR2 reads YSYEKL. V was clipped by 1 base and J by 5 bases, with 6 bases between them. The DNA of the CDR3 is TGCGCCAGCAGCCAAGGCCGGGACGAGCAGTACTTC. Protein sequence: CASSQGRDEQYF.

The V call is TRBV6-5, the J call TRBJ2-6; no firm D call. V gave up 0 bases and J gave up 2 bases, with 5 bases separating them. The CDR3 runs to 15 residues. Germline lookup yields CDR1 MNHEY and CDR2 SVGAGI. As DNA, the CDR3 is TGTGCCAGCAGTTACTCCGACACTGGGGCCAACGTCCTGACTTTC. Protein: CASSYSDTGANVLTF.

This clone was seen a few times. The CDR3 bases are TGTGCCAGCTCATCTGTGGGGACAGATACTAATGAAAAACTGTTTTTT. It specifies CASSSVGTDTNEKLFF. The V call is TRBV18, the J call TRBJ1-4; the match to TRBD1 covers 7 bases. CDR3 length equals 16 residues. V lost 5 bases, J lost 2 bases, and 8 bases stayed unmatched. Germline V gene lookup returns CDR1 KGHSH and CDR2 LQKENI.

V usage is TRBV27 and J usage is TRBJ2-2, with D tentatively TRBD1 (5 bases). This CDR3 is 13 amino acids long. From germline, CDR1 is MNHEY and CDR2 SMNVEV (reference sequence). V lost 5 bases, J lost 7 bases, and 11 bases lay in between. This CDR3 is CASSAAGNGELFF. The CDR3 bases are TGTGCCAGCAGTGCCGCAGGGAACGGGGAGCTGTTTTTT.

The chain links TRBV5-1 to TRBJ1-1, with TRBD1 as a possible D gene (5 bases). This CDR3 is 14 amino acids long. The V gene's germline CDR1 is SGHRS and CDR2 YFSETQ. The germline V and J ends were trimmed by 5 bases and 1 base, with 12 bases remaining between them. The DNA for the CDR3 is TGCGCCAGCAGTAAAGAAGGGGCGAACACTGAAGCTTTCTTT. Translating gives CASSKEGANTEAFF. The full variable domain, with the rest looked up from reference TRBV5-1 and TRBJ1-1, is KAGVTQTPRYLIKTRGQQVTLSCSPISGHRSVSWYQQTPGQGLQFLFEYFSETQRNKGNFPGRFSGRQFSNSRSEMNVSTLELGDSALYLCASSKEGANTEAFFGQGTRLTVV.

This chain links TRBV7-9 with TRBJ2-7; the match to TRBD2 covers 7 bases. This CDR3 is built from 16 residues. V lost 5 bases to trimming and J lost 6 bases; unmatched junction nucleotides: 16. Germline CDR1 and CDR2: SEHNR and FQNEAQ (reference sequence). CDR3 coding DNA: TGTGCCAGCAGCCCACCCGGGGGGAAACTAGAATGCGAGCAGTACTTC. Protein sequence: CASSPPGGKLECEQYF.

This clone was recorded once. The V call is TRBV5-6, the J call TRBJ1-2, with TRBD1 as a possible D gene (6 bases). V dropped 5 bases and J dropped 6 bases, with 20 bases sitting between them. This CDR3 is 15 amino acids long. The germline CDR1 and CDR2 sequences are SGHDT and YYEEEE. DNA for the CDR3: TGTGCCAGCAGGCCACAGGGTTGGGGATCGGATGGCTACACCTTC. It is translated as CASRPQGWGSDGYTF.

The chain combines TRBV30 with TRBJ1-5; D not resolved. The germline gives CDR1 GTSNPN, CDR2 SVGIG (reference sequence). This CDR3 spans 15 amino acids. V was trimmed by 5 bases and J by 4 bases, leaving 18 bases between them. Here the CDR3 DNA reads TGTGCCTGGGCACCAGAAATCACGGGTAATCAGCCCCAGCATTTT. This sequence encodes CAWAPEITGNQPQHF.

The chain links TRBV2 to TRBJ2-7; D is unclear. The V gene's germline CDR1 is SNHLY and CDR2 FYNNEI. The V end was cut by 2 bases, the J end by 9 bases, with 17 bases between. The length of the CDR3 is 14 residues. CDR3 sequence: CASSELSPTGGQYF. The CDR3 nucleotides are TGTGCCAGCAGTGAACTCTCCCCGACTGGTGGGCAGTACTTC.

The chain has TRBV7-3 and TRBJ1-6; D is unclear. Germline loops: CDR1 SGHTA, CDR2 FQGTGA. V lost 5 bases to trimming and J lost 11 bases, with 13 bases between them. CDR3 length: 13 amino acids. The CDR3: CASSDAGITPLHF. The DNA for the CDR3 is TGTGCCAGCAGCGATGCGGGGATAACACCCCTCCACTTT.

V and J are TRBV21-1 and TRBJ2-7; the table gives TRBD2 as D, unverified against the DNA. TRBV21-1 is a pseudogene segment. This CDR3 comprises 12 residues. DNA for the CDR3: TGTGCCAGCGAGGCCTTACCCTACGAGCAGTACTTC. Translated, it gives CASEALPYEQYF.

The rearrangement links TRBV6-5 to TRBJ2-5, with D uncertain. The germline V gene encodes CDR1 MNHEY and CDR2 SVGAGI. The CDR3 has 12 amino acids. Trimming shortened V by 8 bases and J by 4 bases, and 11 bases separated the two germline ends. CDR3 residues: CASRSVRETQYF. CDR3 nucleotide sequence: TGTGCCAGCCGATCGGTTCGAGAGACCCAGTACTTC.

A few counts support this clone. The CDR3 protein is CAWSEGSHTEAFF. CDR3 nucleotide sequence: TGTGCCTGGAGTGAGGGGTCGCACACTGAAGCTTTCTTT. The genes are TRBV30 and TRBJ1-1; tentatively, D is TRBD1 (5 bases). Germline lookup yields CDR1 GTSNPN and CDR2 SVGIG (reference sequence). This CDR3 is built from 13 residues. V gave up 1 base and J gave up 3 bases, with 9 bases separating them.

The J gene is TRBJ1-6, the V gene TRBV2; D not certain. Looked up from germline, CDR1 is SNHLY and CDR2 is FYNNEI. This CDR3 region has 15 residues. Trimming left V 6 bases short and J 7 bases short, with 16 bases between. CDR3 coding DNA: TGTGCCAGCAGGCCGGAAGGAGGGAGGAATTCACCCCTCCACTTT. This translates into CASRPEGGRNSPLHF.

This clone was observed a handful of times. The chain recombines TRBV19 with TRBJ1-5; no clear D. CDR1 and CDR2 (germline): LNHDA, SQIVND (reference sequence). This CDR3 spans 14 amino acids. V lost 3 bases and J lost 3, with 9 bases in between. The CDR3 sequence is CASSIGRLNQPQHF. The CDR3 nucleotides read TGTGCCAGTAGTATCGGCAGGCTCAATCAGCCCCAGCATTTT. Full variable domain (rest looked up from reference TRBV19 and TRBJ1-5): DGGITQSPKYLFRKEGQNVTLSCEQNLNHDAMYWYRQDPGQGLRLIYYSQIVNDFQKGDIAEGYSVSREKKESFPLTVTSAQKNPTAFYLCASSIGRLNQPQHFGDGTRLSIL.

The chain is built from TRBV9 and TRBJ2-2, with TRBD1 matching 8 bases. V dropped 2 bases and J dropped 1; count of bases not matched to a gene: 1. The CDR3 is 15 amino acids. Germline CDR1 reads SGDLS; CDR2 reads YYNGEE. The CDR3 region has the DNA TGTGCCAGCAGCGTCGGGACAGGGAACACCGGGGAGCTGTTTTTT. Protein sequence: CASSVGTGNTGELFF.

The J gene is TRBJ2-1, the V gene TRBV5-1, with TRBD1 as a possible D gene (5 bases). The V gene's germline CDR1 is SGHRS and CDR2 YFSETQ. The CDR3 has 13 amino acids. Trimming cost V 7 bases and J 9 bases, with 17 bases left between them. CDR3 protein: CASGQGQHIEQFF. The CDR3 nucleotides are TGCGCCAGCGGCCAGGGTCAGCATATTGAGCAGTTCTTC.

This clone has more than one count but fewer than ten. The chain is built from TRBV18 and TRBJ1-5; 8 nucleotides line up with TRBD1. The junction had 2 bases not matched to a gene; V was cut back by 0 bases and J by 7 bases. Per germline, CDR1 KGHSH and CDR2 LQKENI. This CDR3 region has 14 residues. The CDR3 region has the DNA TGTGCCAGCTCACCACCGGACAGGGTACAGCCCCAGCATTTT. It yields the protein CASSPPDRVQPQHF. Filled out from reference TRBV18 and TRBJ1-5, the complete variable domain reads NAGVMQNPRHLVRRRGQEARLRCSPMKGHSHVYWYRQLPEEGLKFMVYLQKENIIDESGMPKERFSAEFPKEGPSILRIQQVVRGDSAAYFCASSPPDRVQPQHFGDGTRLSIL.

V is TRBV5-6 and J is TRBJ1-2; 7 bases fit TRBD1. The junction had 12 bases not matched to a gene; V was cut back by 6 bases and J by 4 bases. Germline V lookup: CDR1 SGHDT, CDR2 YYEEEE. CDR3 size: 15 residues. CDR3 region: CASTPPGTDLYGYTF. Written as DNA, the CDR3 is TGTGCCAGCACCCCTCCCGGGACAGACCTCTATGGCTACACCTTC.

The chain carries TRBV29-1 and TRBJ2-7, with no clear D. V was clipped by 4 bases and J by 5 bases, with 15 bases between them. From germline, CDR1 is SQVTM and CDR2 ANQGSEA. This CDR3 spans 13 amino acids. CDR3 coding DNA: TGCAGCGTTGCACCCCTTTTAGTAGACGAGCAGTACTTC. Translation gives CSVAPLLVDEQYF.